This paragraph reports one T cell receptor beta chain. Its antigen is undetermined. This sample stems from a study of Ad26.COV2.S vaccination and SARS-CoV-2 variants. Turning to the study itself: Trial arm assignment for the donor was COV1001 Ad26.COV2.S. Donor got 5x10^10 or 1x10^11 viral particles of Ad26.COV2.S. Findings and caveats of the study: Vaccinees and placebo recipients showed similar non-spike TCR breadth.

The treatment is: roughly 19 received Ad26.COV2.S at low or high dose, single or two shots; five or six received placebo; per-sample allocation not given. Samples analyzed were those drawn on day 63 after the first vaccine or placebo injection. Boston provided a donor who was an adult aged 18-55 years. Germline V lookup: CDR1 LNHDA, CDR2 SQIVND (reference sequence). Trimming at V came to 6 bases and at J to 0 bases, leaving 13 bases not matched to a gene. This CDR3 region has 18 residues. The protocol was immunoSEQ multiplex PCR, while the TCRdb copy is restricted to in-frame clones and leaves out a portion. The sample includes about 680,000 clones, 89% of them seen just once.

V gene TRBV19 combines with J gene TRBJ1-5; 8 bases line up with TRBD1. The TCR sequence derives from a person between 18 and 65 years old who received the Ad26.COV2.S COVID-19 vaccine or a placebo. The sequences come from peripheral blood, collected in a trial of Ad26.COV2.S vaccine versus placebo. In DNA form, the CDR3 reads TGTGCCAGTAGCCCTACCGGGACAGGAAAGATTAGCAATCAGCCCCAGCATTTT. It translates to CASSPTGTGKISNQPQHF.